The clone carrying this T cell receptor (beta chain) was seen a single time. Per germline, CDR1 LGHNA and CDR2 YNFKEQ. V gave up 0 bases and J gave up 4 bases; unmatched junction bases: 0. The CDR3 length is 14 residues. This record belongs to a study of PD-L1 blockade in urothelial cancer. At the level of the study: T cell content in blood samples showed a median of about 140,000.

Synthetically made TCR analog templates were put into each PCR as spikes. Clones were sequenced by immunoSEQ multiplex PCR, and TCRdb holds only the in-frame ones, with some missing. The repertoire holds 98,000 or so clones, with around 90% as singletons. Time point given: pretreatment peripheral blood. Between 1 and 8 samples per patient were obtained, pretreatment and on-treatment. The origin of this receptor is a man aged 55 to 70 with urothelial cancer. The sample in question was PBMCs, obtained around atezolizumab (anti-PD-L1) treatment. The chain couples TRBV4-2 to TRBJ2-5; 9 bases are a match to TRBD2. CDR3 protein: CASSQELAGETQYF. Here the CDR3 DNA reads TGTGCCAGCAGCCAAGAACTAGCGGGAGAGACCCAGTACTTC.